The clone carrying this T cell receptor beta chain has just one count. Profiled with immunoSEQ multiplex PCR; TCRdb holds only in-frame clones, not every one. Of fewer than 250,000 clones listed, 84% are singletons. This sample is drawn from a study of blood T cell repertoires in COVID-19. Membership in each cohort depended on participant-reported clinical history. Cohort 3 recovered donors had two negative PCRs, clearance, or symptom resolution. Sequencing used PBMCs or T cells enriched from blood (not recorded which). The source of this sequence is a woman in her twenties or thirties who had recovered from COVID-19.

In DNA, the CDR3 is TGTGCCAGCTCACCAGAGGGACAGGGGGCCTATGGCTACACCTTC. Amino acids: CASSPEGQGAYGYTF. The genes are TRBV18 and TRBJ1-2, with 12 bases matching TRBD1. The germline CDR1 and CDR2 sequences are KGHSH and LQKENI. This CDR3 comprises 15 residues. Trimming cost V 2 bases and J 4 bases; bases outside gene matches: 2.